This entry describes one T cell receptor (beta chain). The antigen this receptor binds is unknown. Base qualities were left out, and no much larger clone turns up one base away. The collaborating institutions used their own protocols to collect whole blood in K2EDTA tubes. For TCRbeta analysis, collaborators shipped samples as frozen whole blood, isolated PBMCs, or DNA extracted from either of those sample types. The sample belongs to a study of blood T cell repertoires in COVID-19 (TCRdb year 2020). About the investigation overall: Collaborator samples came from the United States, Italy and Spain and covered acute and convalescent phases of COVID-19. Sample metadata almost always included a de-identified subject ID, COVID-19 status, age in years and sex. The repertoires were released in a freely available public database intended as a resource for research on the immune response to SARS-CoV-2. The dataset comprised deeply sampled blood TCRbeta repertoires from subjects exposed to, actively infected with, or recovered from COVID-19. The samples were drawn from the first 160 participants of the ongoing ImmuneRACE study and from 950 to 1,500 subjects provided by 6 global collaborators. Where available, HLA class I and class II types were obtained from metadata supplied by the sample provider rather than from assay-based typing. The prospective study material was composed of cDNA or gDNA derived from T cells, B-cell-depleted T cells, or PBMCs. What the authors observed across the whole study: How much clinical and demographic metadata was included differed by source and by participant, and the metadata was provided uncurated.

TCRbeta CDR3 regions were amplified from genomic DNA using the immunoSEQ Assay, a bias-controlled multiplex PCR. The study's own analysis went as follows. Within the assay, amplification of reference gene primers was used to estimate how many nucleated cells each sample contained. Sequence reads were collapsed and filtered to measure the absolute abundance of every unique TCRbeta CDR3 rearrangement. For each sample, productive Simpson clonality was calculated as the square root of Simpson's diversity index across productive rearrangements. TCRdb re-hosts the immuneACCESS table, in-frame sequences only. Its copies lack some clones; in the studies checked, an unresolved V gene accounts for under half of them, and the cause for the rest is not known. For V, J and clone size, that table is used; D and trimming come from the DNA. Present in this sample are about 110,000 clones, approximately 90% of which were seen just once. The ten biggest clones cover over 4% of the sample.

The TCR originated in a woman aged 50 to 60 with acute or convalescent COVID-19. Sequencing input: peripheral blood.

The CDR3 here reads CASSAGLRREKLFF. The DNA sequence follows: TGTGCCAGCAGTGCGGGGCTCCGGAGAGAAAAACTGTTTTTT. The rearrangement joined TRBV28 to TRBJ1-4; 5 matching bases give a weak D call of TRBD1. Trimming costs V 5 bases and J 8 bases, and their ends lie 15 bases apart. From the cysteine through the phenylalanine, the CDR3 covers 14 amino acids. Only the CDR3 region is kept as DNA, spanning 42 bases read in frame from base 1. From a lookup of the germline V gene, CDR1 and CDR2 are MDHEN and SYDVKM.